A single sample is the source of the 31 T cell receptor beta chains below, sequenced in a study of blood T cell repertoires in COVID-19. Measured with immunoSEQ multiplex PCR; TCRdb has only the in-frame clones, and not every one. The repertoire includes 100,000 to 150,000 clones, around three quarters of them detected once, and 37% sits in the top ten. The material sequenced was peripheral blood. The receptors were sampled from a man aged 35 to 55 with active or convalescent COVID-19.

This rearrangement joins TRBV7-2 to TRBJ2-1, with 10 nucleotides matching TRBD1. The CDR3 contains 16 residues. J gave up 7 bases and V 5 bases, and 11 bases lay outside the gene matches. CDR1 and CDR2 from the germline V gene are SGHTA and FQGNSA. This chain's CDR3 is CASSPTGGQGRNEQFF. CDR3 DNA: TGTGCCAGCAGCCCTACTGGGGGACAGGGGAGGAATGAGCAGTTCTTC. The full variable domain, completed using reference TRBV7-2 and TRBJ2-1, is GAGVSQSPSNKVTEKGKDVELRCDPISGHTALYWYRQSLGQGLEFLIYFQGNSAPDKSGLPSDRFSAERTGGSVSTLTIQRTQQEDSAVYLCASSPTGGQGRNEQFFGPGTRLTVL.

A note on this clone: This same CDR3 is encoded by further DNA sequences in the sample. V is TRBV11-2 and J is TRBJ2-1; TRBD2 aligns across 10 bases. Germline assignment: CDR1 SGHAT and CDR2 FQNNGV. This CDR3 contains 15 residues. Trimming took 1 base from V and 3 from J; bases not matched to a gene: 0. As DNA, the CDR3 is TGTGCCAGCAGCTTAGGGACTAGCGGCTACAATGAGCAGTTCTTC. It translates to CASSLGTSGYNEQFF. The complete variable domain, with remaining parts taken from reference TRBV11-2 and TRBJ2-1, reads EAGVAQSPRYKIIEKRQSVAFWCNPISGHATLYWYQQILGQGPKLLIQFQNNGVVDDSQLPKDRFSAERLKGVDSTLKIQPAKLEDSAVYLCASSLGTSGYNEQFFGPGTRLTVL.

The CDR3 sequence is CAWSVQGSEKLFF. The CDR3 DNA sequence: TGTGCCTGGAGTGTACAGGGAAGTGAAAAACTGTTTTTT. The chain links TRBV30 to TRBJ1-4, with D possibly matching TRBD1 (6 bases). This CDR3 is 13 amino acids long. Germline V gives CDR1 GTSNPN, CDR2 SVGIG (reference sequence). V was trimmed by 0 bases and J by 7 bases, leaving 9 bases between them.

This clone appeared a single time. J is TRBJ2-1 and V is TRBV5-8; TRBD1 agrees at 9 bases. Germline V gene data show CDR1 as SGHTS and CDR2 as YDEGEE. Losses at the gene ends were 3 bases for V and 2 bases for J; bases not matched to a gene: 6. There are 16 residues in the CDR3. CDR3 sequence: CASSSGQGGTYNEQFF. CDR3 DNA sequence: TGTGCCAGCAGCTCGGGACAGGGTGGGACCTACAATGAGCAGTTCTTC.

CDR3 coding DNA: TGTGCCAGTTTGCAGGGGGCATACGACTATGGCTACACCTTC. Translation: CASLQGAYDYGYTF. This chain links TRBV28 with TRBJ1-2, with 8 nucleotides matching TRBD1. CDR1 and CDR2 (germline): MDHEN, SYDVKM. The V gene end was trimmed by 9 bases and the J gene end by 3 bases; junction bases not matched to a gene: 9. The CDR3 has 14 amino acids.

Many counts were recorded for this clone. The chain links TRBV19 to TRBJ1-1; 10 nucleotides agree with TRBD1. Per germline, CDR1 LNHDA and CDR2 SQIVND (reference sequence). This CDR3 region has 15 residues. V was pared by 5 bases and J by 6 bases, with 9 bases of the junction left unmatched. The CDR3 coding sequence is TGTGCCAGTAGTTTCCCCGGGACAGGGGTTCCTGAAGCTTTCTTT. Translating gives CASSFPGTGVPEAFF.

The V gene is TRBV30, the J gene TRBJ2-1, with TRBD2 matching over 16 bases. This CDR3 is built from 18 residues. The germline V gene encodes CDR1 GTSNPN and CDR2 SVGIG (reference sequence). The J segment lost 2 bases and the V segment lost 4 bases, leaving 8 bases of the junction unmatched. The DNA of the CDR3 is TGTGCCTGGACCGGGACTAGCGGGGGGGTCCGGCCCTACAATGAGCAGTTCTTC. Protein: CAWTGTSGGVRPYNEQFF. Drawing the rest from reference TRBV30 and TRBJ2-1, the complete variable domain is SQTIHQWPATLVQPVGSPLSLECTVEGTSNPNLYWYRQAAGRGLQLLFYSVGIGQISSEVPQNLSASRPQDRQFILSSKKLLLSDSGFYLCAWTGTSGGVRPYNEQFFGPGTRLTVL.

The chain has TRBV2 and TRBJ2-3; perhaps TRBD2 as D (5 bases). Deletions cut 4 bases from V and 1 base from J, with 12 bases between. Germline-derived CDR1 and CDR2 are SNHLY and FYNNEI. This CDR3 contains 15 residues. The CDR3 coding sequence is TGTGCCAGCAGTGTACCCGGGATCGGCACAGATACGCAGTATTTT. Translating gives CASSVPGIGTDTQYF. The full variable domain, with the rest looked up from reference TRBV2 and TRBJ2-3, is EPEVTQTPSHQVTQMGQEVILRCVPISNHLYFYWYRQILGQKVEFLVSFYNNEISEKSEIFDDQFSVERPDGSNFTLKIRSTKLEDSAMYFCASSVPGIGTDTQYFGPGTRLTVL.

The chain links TRBV30 to TRBJ2-1; 13 positions match TRBD2. Trimming at V came to 5 bases and at J to 9 bases, leaving 7 bases not matched to a gene. CDR3 length equals 14 residues. Looked up from germline, CDR1 is GTSNPN and CDR2 is SVGIG (reference sequence). The CDR3 protein is CAWPRTSGRSEQFF. As DNA, the CDR3 is TGTGCCTGGCCCAGGACTAGCGGGAGATCTGAGCAGTTCTTC.

This clone was counted once. V and J are TRBV7-9 and TRBJ2-6; weak D call: TRBD2 (5 bases). This CDR3 comprises 16 residues. Trimming removed 5 bases from V and 0 bases from J, with 11 bases in between. The V gene's germline CDR1 is SEHNR and CDR2 FQNEAQ (reference sequence). CDR3: CASSHAAGSGANVLTF. In DNA form, the CDR3 reads TGTGCCAGCAGCCACGCTGCGGGCTCTGGGGCCAACGTCCTGACTTTC.

V usage is TRBV25-1 and J usage is TRBJ1-2; D might be TRBD1 (6 bases). The CDR3 is 14 amino acids. Per the germline V gene, CDR1 is MGHDK and CDR2 is SYGVNS. Trimming stripped 6 bases from V and 6 bases from J, with 17 bases between. CDR3 nucleotide sequence: TGTGCCAGCAGCAAGGAGGGAGGGGGTAATGGCTACACCTTC. This sequence encodes CASSKEGGGNGYTF.

The chain combines TRBV30 with TRBJ2-7, with D perhaps matching TRBD2 (5 bases). Trimming pared 1 base from V and 7 bases from J, leaving 14 bases between. The CDR3 has 13 amino acids. From germline, CDR1 is GTSNPN and CDR2 SVGIG (reference sequence). As DNA, the CDR3 is TGTGCCTGGAGTGGAAGGACTTTGGGGGAGCAGTACTTC. This translates into CAWSGRTLGEQYF.

There are a few counts of this clone. The J gene is TRBJ1-5, the V gene TRBV7-8; TRBD1 matches 8 bases. The CDR3 length is 15 residues. The germline V gene encodes CDR1 SGHVS and CDR2 FQNEAQ. J gave up 2 bases and V 5 bases, and 5 bases lay outside the gene matches. CDR3 amino acids: CASSPGQGGNQPQHF. In DNA form, the CDR3 reads TGTGCCAGCAGCCCTGGACAGGGCGGCAATCAGCCCCAGCATTTT.

This clone was detected once. V gene TRBV30 combines with J gene TRBJ2-1; 8 bases agree with TRBD2. The CDR3 contains 14 residues. With V trimmed by 0 bases and J by 6 bases, 4 bases remained unmatched. CDR1 and CDR2 (germline): GTSNPN, SVGIG (reference sequence). The CDR3 loop reads CAWSVVAGTNEQFF. CDR3 coding DNA: TGTGCCTGGAGTGTGGTAGCGGGAACCAATGAGCAGTTCTTC.

The chain joins TRBV18 to TRBJ2-7; 8 bases agree with TRBD2. The J segment lost 0 bases and the V segment lost 0 bases, leaving 4 bases of the junction unmatched. Germline CDR1 is KGHSH and CDR2 is LQKENI. The CDR3 is 16 residues long. CDR3 sequence: CASSPPSGGHSYEQYF. CDR3 DNA: TGTGCCAGCTCACCACCATCGGGGGGGCACTCCTACGAGCAGTACTTC.

In its sample, this clone was seen once. The identical CDR3 is also encoded by other nucleotide sequences in the sample. J is TRBJ2-7 and V is TRBV6-5, with D possibly being TRBD1 (6 bases). The germline CDR1 and CDR2 sequences are MNHEY and SVGAGI. CDR3 length: 12 amino acids. Trimming removed 6 bases from V and 3 bases from J, with 9 bases in between. CDR3 bases: TGTGCCAGCAGGGACAGAGGCTACGAGCAGTACTTC. It codes for CASRDRGYEQYF.

The CDR3, as DNA: TGTGCCAGCAAGGGGAATAACTATGGCTACACCTTC. Translating it yields CASKGNNYGYTF. The chain joins TRBV2 to TRBJ1-2; TRBD1 is a possible D gene (5 bases). V was pared by 7 bases and J by 1 base, with 7 bases between. The length of the CDR3 is 12 residues. CDR1 SNHLY and CDR2 FYNNEI come from the germline V gene.

The V gene is TRBV10-2, the J gene TRBJ2-5, with TRBD1 as a possible D gene (5 bases). The CDR3 contains 13 residues. V was clipped by 8 bases and J by 5 bases, with 15 bases between them. Germline CDR1 is WSHSY and CDR2 is SAAADI. CDR3: CASSHGALETQYF. The DNA of the CDR3 is TGCGCCAGCTCACATGGGGCTTTGGAGACCCAGTACTTC.

The chain couples TRBV5-1 to TRBJ2-1, with D tentatively TRBD2 (5 bases). The germline gives CDR1 SGHRS, CDR2 YFSETQ. The V and J ends lost 4 bases and 12 bases respectively, with 14 bases between them. CDR3 length: 12 residues. The CDR3 spells CASSHLEGPQFF. Written as DNA, the CDR3 is TGCGCCAGCAGCCACCTTGAGGGCCCGCAGTTCTTC.

A few counts support this clone. The V and J genes are TRBV5-4 and TRBJ2-7, with a tentative D call TRBD2 (6 bases). With 3 bases removed from V and 6 bases from J, the gap between germline ends came to 16 bases. The CDR3 is 14 amino acids. The germline V gene encodes CDR1 SGHNT and CDR2 YYREEE (reference sequence). The CDR3 spells CASSWVEEGSEQYF. The CDR3 DNA is TGTGCCAGCAGCTGGGTTGAGGAGGGGTCCGAGCAGTACTTC.

The rearrangement uses TRBV6-5 and TRBJ1-6, with a tentative D call TRBD1 (5 bases). Looked up from germline, CDR1 is MNHEY and CDR2 is SVGAGI. CDR3 length: 14 amino acids. Trimming took 6 bases from V and 5 from J, leaving 11 bases between them. In DNA, the CDR3 is TGTGCCAGCAGCGGGGGATTAGATAATTCACCCCTCCACTTT. Translating gives CASSGGLDNSPLHF.

The chain couples TRBV5-1 to TRBJ2-2, with 9 bases that match TRBD2. The germline V gene encodes CDR1 SGHRS and CDR2 YFSETQ. Trimming removed 3 bases from V and 5 bases from J; junction bases left unmatched: 8. The CDR3 has 16 amino acids. For the CDR3, the DNA is TGCGCCAGCAGCTACTCAGCGGGGGGTTCAACCGGGGAGCTGTTTTTT. It translates to CASSYSAGGSTGELFF. Based on the CDR3 plus reference TRBV5-1 and TRBJ2-2, the full variable domain is KAGVTQTPRYLIKTRGQQVTLSCSPISGHRSVSWYQQTPGQGLQFLFEYFSETQRNKGNFPGRFSGRQFSNSRSEMNVSTLELGDSALYLCASSYSAGGSTGELFFGEGSRLTVL.

This chain uses TRBV5-1 with TRBJ2-7; weak D call: TRBD2 (6 bases). This CDR3 is built from 13 residues. Germline lookup yields CDR1 SGHRS and CDR2 YFSETQ. Trimming pared 0 bases from V and 5 bases from J, leaving 9 bases between. The CDR3 reads CASSLETGDEQYF. The CDR3 region has the DNA TGCGCCAGCAGCTTGGAGACGGGGGACGAGCAGTACTTC.

CDR3 DNA sequence: TGCAGCGTTGGGGTAGGGGGCAACGAGCAGTACTTC. It codes for CSVGVGGNEQYF. This sequence joins TRBV29-1 and TRBJ2-7; 7 bases fit TRBD1. V shed 4 bases, J shed 5 bases, and the junction held 5 bases outside the gene matches. Looked up from germline, CDR1 is SQVTM and CDR2 is ANQGSEA. This CDR3 has 12 amino acids.

This CDR3 is CASGLGTSGTEEQYF. The CDR3 bases are TGTGCCAGCGGCCTTGGGACTAGCGGGACTGAAGAGCAGTACTTC. This chain joins TRBV9 and TRBJ2-7; TRBD2 aligns across 13 bases. The CDR3 extends over 15 amino acids. In germline, CDR1 is SGDLS, CDR2 YYNGEE. Losses at the gene ends were 7 bases for V and 7 bases for J; bases not matched to a gene: 11.

This clone was counted between two and nine times. This chain joins TRBV20-1 and TRBJ1-2; D is perhaps TRBD1 (5 bases). V lost 3 bases to trimming and J lost 8 bases, with 10 bases between them. Germline-derived CDR1 and CDR2 are DFQATT and SNEGSKA (reference sequence). This CDR3 region has 11 residues. The CDR3 spells CSARGNRGYTF. The CDR3 DNA is TGCAGTGCTAGGGGGAACAGGGGCTACACCTTC.

This chain uses TRBV29-1 with TRBJ2-1, with D maybe TRBD1 (5 bases). CDR3 length: 12 amino acids. Looked up from germline, CDR1 is SQVTM and CDR2 is ANQGSEA. Between the trimmed V and J ends, which lost 3 bases and 7 bases, there was a span of 10 bases. The CDR3 DNA reads TGCAGCGTTGAGGGGCGTGGGAATGAGCAGTTCTTC. It specifies CSVEGRGNEQFF.

V gene TRBV5-1 combines with J gene TRBJ2-2, with D possibly matching TRBD1 (6 bases). This CDR3 region has 14 residues. V lost 4 bases and J lost 3, with 10 bases in between. Germline V gene data show CDR1 as SGHRS and CDR2 as YFSETQ. The CDR3 region has the DNA TGCGCCAGCAGCGTCGGACAGCACACCGGGGAGCTGTTTTTT. Protein product: CASSVGQHTGELFF.

The rearrangement uses TRBV2 and TRBJ2-1; the match to TRBD2 covers 13 bases. The V segment lost 4 bases and the J segment 3 bases; nucleotides outside the gene matches: 3. The CDR3 runs 16 residues. CDR1 is SNHLY and CDR2 is FYNNEI in the germline V gene. CDR3 DNA sequence: TGTGCCAGCAGTGTTGGGACTAGCGGGATCTACAATGAGCAGTTCTTC. This sequence encodes CASSVGTSGIYNEQFF. The full variable domain, completed using reference TRBV2 and TRBJ2-1, is EPEVTQTPSHQVTQMGQEVILRCVPISNHLYFYWYRQILGQKVEFLVSFYNNEISEKSEIFDDQFSVERPDGSNFTLKIRSTKLEDSAMYFCASSVGTSGIYNEQFFGPGTRLTVL.

CDR3 coding DNA: TGTGCCAGCAGCCCTAGGCCACTAGCGGGAAAAGAGACCCAGTACTTC. This translates into CASSPRPLAGKETQYF. The chain recombines TRBV7-9 with TRBJ2-5; TRBD2 agrees at 10 bases. CDR1 is SEHNR, CDR2 FQNEAQ, per germline (reference sequence). With V trimmed by 5 bases and J by 3 bases, 9 bases remained unmatched. The CDR3 runs 16 residues.

This chain uses TRBV5-1 with TRBJ2-5; D call uncertain. Germline V gene lookup returns CDR1 SGHRS and CDR2 YFSETQ. The CDR3 consists of 12 residues. Trimming took off 2 bases at V and 5 bases at J, with 7 bases between the two ends. The CDR3 DNA sequence: TGCGCCAGCAGCTTCGGCAGGGAGACCCAGTACTTC. It is translated as CASSFGRETQYF. The full variable domain, rest sourced from reference TRBV5-1 and TRBJ2-5, is KAGVTQTPRYLIKTRGQQVTLSCSPISGHRSVSWYQQTPGQGLQFLFEYFSETQRNKGNFPGRFSGRQFSNSRSEMNVSTLELGDSALYLCASSFGRETQYFGPGTRLLVL.